These T cell receptor beta chains were read from a single sample in a study of CD8 T cells in ankylosing spondylitis. One entry per CDR3 protein results from TCRdb running MiXCR on the 5' RACE reads. The sample contains around 35,000 distinct CDR3 sequences, 13% of which appear only once. Sequencing was performed on synovial fluid, either unsorted or a sorted T cell fraction (not recorded which). The receptors were sampled from a male donor with ankylosing spondylitis. Each CDR3 is given with its conserved first and last residue. The D gene is left open where the match is weak. Size values are once, few and many counts, or a class for expanded clones, and some rows have none.

>TRBV9|TRBD1|-|TRBJ2-6
CASSHPGGTGANVLTF
TGTGCCAGCAGCCACCCAGGGGGAACTGGGGCCAACGTCCTGACTTTC
>TRBV19|TRBD2|-|TRBJ2-7
CASSLTSGLTYEQYF
TGTGCCAGTAGTCTGACTAGCGGTCTTACCTACGAGCAGTACTTC
>TRBV3-1|-|-|TRBJ2-7
CASSQAGRGSQYEQYF
TGTGCCAGCAGCCAAGCCGGCCGGGGAAGCCAATACGAGCAGTACTTC
>TRBV5-6|-|-|TRBJ2-7
CASSLGWVSEQYF
TGTGCCAGCAGCTTGGGGTGGGTCTCCGAGCAGTACTTC
>TRBV4-2|-|few|TRBJ2-3
CASSQAKTDTQYF
TGTGCCAGCAGCCAAGCCAAGACAGATACGCAGTATTTT
>TRBV20-1|TRBD2|few|TRBJ2-1
CSATIRLAGGNEQFF
TGCAGTGCTACCATTCGACTAGCGGGGGGTAATGAGCAGTTCTTC
>TRBV24-1|TRBD1|many|TRBJ1-2
CATSDKTTGQGYTF
TGTGCCACCAGTGATAAGACGACAGGGCAAGGCTACACCTTC
>TRBV12-3/TRBV12-4|-|few|TRBJ1-5
CASSFGGAENQPQHF
TGTGCCAGCAGCTTTGGTGGGGCAGAGAATCAGCCCCAGCATTTT
>TRBV2|TRBD2|few|TRBJ2-3
CASRALAGLYPDTQYF
TGTGCCAGCAGAGCCCTAGCGGGGTTGTACCCAGATACGCAGTATTTT
>TRBV6-2/TRBV6-3|-|-|TRBJ2-1
CASTWEASAVNEQFF
TGTGCCAGCACCTGGGAGGCTAGCGCGGTCAATGAGCAGTTCTTC
>TRBV27|-|many|TRBJ2-7
CASTGAGSSYEQYF
TGTGCCAGCACAGGGGCAGGGAGCTCCTACGAGCAGTACTTC
>TRBV2|-|-|TRBJ1-1
CASSEDEIEAFF
TGTGCCAGCAGTGAAGATGAAATTGAAGCTTTCTTT
>TRBV6-1|TRBD2|-|TRBJ2-1
CASMIAGPLGEQFF
TGTGCCAGCATGATAGCGGGGCCCCTTGGTGAGCAGTTCTTC
>TRBV19|-|many|TRBJ2-3
CASRSARKRLSSSTDTQYF
TGTGCCAGTAGAAGCGCCCGAAAGCGCCTTTCCTCTAGCACAGATACGCAGTATTTT
>TRBV4-3|TRBD2|many|TRBJ2-3
CASSQDDGTSSRDTQYF
TGCGCCAGCAGCCAAGATGACGGGACTAGCAGCCGGGATACGCAGTATTTT